The clone carrying this T cell receptor beta chain was observed a handful of times. Its cognate antigen is unknown. The data were taken from a study of beta chain features in type 1 diabetes. General observations from the study: cDNA-based reads could over-represent cells with high TCR expression. Within the patient group, naive, central memory and Treg TCRB repertoires appeared more similar to each other than within healthy donors. Researchers report that Type 1 diabetes patients had moderately but significantly shorter TCRB CDR3s across all four CD4+ subsets. Researchers could not determine here whether HLA type influences TCRB rearrangement.

The CDR3 sequence is 15 residues long. Per germline, CDR1 GTSNPN and CDR2 SVGIG (reference sequence). Between the trimmed V and J ends, which lost 5 bases and 5 bases, there was a span of 22 bases. Expressed TCRB transcripts were sequenced, since all the RNA that had been isolated was reverse transcribed. The data were produced by immunoSEQ multiplex PCR, yet TCRdb's version contains in-frame clones alone and is incomplete. The sample yields hundreds of thousands of clones, 13% seen once. The sample was naive CD4+ T cells from blood. The sequence derives from a man aged 18 to 30 with type 1 diabetes. V and J are TRBV30 and TRBJ2-7; perhaps TRBD2 as D (6 bases). CDR3 region: CAWGAGLAVTHEQYF. Here the CDR3 DNA reads TGTGCCTGGGGCGCGGGGTTAGCCGTAACCCACGAGCAGTACTTC.